This TCR beta chain is drawn from a study of blood T cell repertoires in COVID-19. Study-wide background: From T cells, B-cell-depleted T cells, or PBMCs came the material, which was cDNA or gDNA.

The CDR3 runs to 14 residues. The germline V gene has CDR1 SNHLY and CDR2 FYNNEI. With 7 bases clipped from V and 2 bases from J, the junction kept 7 bases outside the gene matches. Profiling relied on immunoSEQ multiplex PCR, and the TCRdb table lists in-frame clones only, not all of them. The sample has 250,000 to 350,000 clones; about 85% are singletons. The chain combines TRBV2 with TRBJ2-7; 8 bases agree with TRBD2. The sample comprised peripheral blood. The origin of this receptor is a woman aged 50 to 65 who had recovered from COVID-19. CDR3 nucleotides: TGTGCCAGCAACTGGGGCGGGGGGCCCTACGAGCAGTACTTC. Translation: CASNWGGGPYEQYF.